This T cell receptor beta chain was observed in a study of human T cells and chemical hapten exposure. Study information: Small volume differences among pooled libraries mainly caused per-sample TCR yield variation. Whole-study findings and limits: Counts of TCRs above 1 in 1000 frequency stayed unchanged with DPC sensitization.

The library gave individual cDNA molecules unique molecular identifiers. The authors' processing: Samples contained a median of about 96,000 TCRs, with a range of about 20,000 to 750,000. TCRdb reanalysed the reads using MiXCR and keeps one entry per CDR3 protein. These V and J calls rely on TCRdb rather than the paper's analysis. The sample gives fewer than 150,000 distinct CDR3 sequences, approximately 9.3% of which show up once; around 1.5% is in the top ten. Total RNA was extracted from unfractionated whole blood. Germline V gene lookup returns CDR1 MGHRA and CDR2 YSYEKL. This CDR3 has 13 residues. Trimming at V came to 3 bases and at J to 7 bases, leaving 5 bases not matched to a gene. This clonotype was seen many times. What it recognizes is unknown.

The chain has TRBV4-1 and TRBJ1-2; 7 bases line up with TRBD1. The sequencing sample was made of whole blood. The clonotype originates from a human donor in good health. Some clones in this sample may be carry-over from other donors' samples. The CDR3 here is CASSQEGQFGYTF. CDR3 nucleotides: TGCGCCAGCAGCCAGGAGGGACAGTTTGGCTACACCTTC.